This passage covers 3 T cell receptor beta chains from one sample sequenced in a study of breast tumors, draining lymph nodes, adjacent tissues. TCRdb used MiXCR to reprocess the multiplex PCR reads, holding one entry per CDR3 protein. The data show approximately 130,000 distinct CDR3 sequences, with more than 20% seen just once and more than 2.5% held by the top ten. Breast cancer patients provided tissue from their axillary draining lymph nodes. Sequencing used axillary lymph node tissue. These receptors came from a female donor with breast cancer. Some clones in this sample may be carry-over from other donors' samples.

On this clonotype: A much larger clone differs from this one at a single base, so this may be a read error. The rearrangement uses TRBV10-3 and TRBJ2-1; 10 bases are a match to TRBD1. Germline CDR1 ENHRY, CDR2 SYGVKD. The CDR3 covers 17 residues. DNA of the CDR3: TGTGCCATCAGTGAGGGGACAGGGGACCATTCCTACAATGAGCAGTGCTTC. Its protein product is CAISEGTGDHSYNEQCF.

This clonotype appeared many times. This chain uses TRBV9 with TRBJ1-6; perhaps TRBD1 as D (6 bases). Deletions cut 4 bases from V and 8 bases from J, with 16 bases between. Per germline, CDR1 SGDLS and CDR2 YYNGEE. This CDR3 contains 15 residues. The CDR3 region is CASSPEGQGYSPLHF. For the CDR3, the DNA is TGTGCCAGCAGCCCAGAGGGGCAGGGGTATTCACCCCTCCACTTT.

The gene calls are TRBV3-1 and TRBJ2-7; 10 bases map to TRBD2. In germline, CDR1 is LGHDT, CDR2 YNNKEL (reference sequence). There are 15 residues in the CDR3. The CDR3 spells CAISPWTSGSYEQYV. In nucleotides, the CDR3 is TGTGCCATCAGCCCCTGGACTAGCGGCTCCTACGAGCAGTACGTC.